These T cell receptor beta chains were read from a single sample in a study of beta chain features in type 1 diabetes. The table came from immunoSEQ multiplex PCR; TCRdb's copy has only in-frame clones and leaves some out. The sample records roughly 180,000 clones, about 7.9% being singletons. Sequences were obtained from central memory CD4+ T cells from blood. The source of these receptors is a man aged 18 to 29 with type 1 diabetes. CDR3s include the opening cysteine and the closing phenylalanine or tryptophan. A D gene is named only where the DNA matches it firmly. The size entry is marked missing in some rows and otherwise reads once, few, many or a size class.

NA	TRBV19	few	TRBJ2-7	CASSNGAGYEQYF	TGTGCCAGTAGTAATGGCGCGGGCTACGAGCAGTACTTC
NA	TRBV13	NA	TRBJ1-5	CASSQGRGKSNQPQHF	TGTGCCAGCAGCCAAGGACGAGGGAAGAGCAATCAGCCCCAGCATTTT
TRBD1	TRBV5-1	few	TRBJ2-7	CASSPDFKAGGYEQYF	TGCGCCAGCAGCCCGGACTTTAAAGCAGGGGGTTACGAGCAGTACTTC
TRBD1	TRBV11-2	NA	TRBJ2-6	CASSLDSLTGGRTGANVLTF	TGTGCCAGCAGCTTAGATAGCCTGACAGGGGGCAGGACTGGGGCCAACGTCCTGACTTTC
NA	TRBV18	NA	TRBJ2-7	CASSPSARTYEQYF	TGTGCCAGCTCACCATCGGCCAGGACCTACGAGCAGTACTTC
NA	TRBV4-2	NA	TRBJ1-1	CASSQDYSNTEAFF	TGTGCCAGCAGCCAAGATTACAGTAACACTGAAGCTTTCTTT
TRBD1	TRBV11-1	NA	TRBJ2-7	CASSSNRQGREQYF	TGTGCCAGCAGCTCAAACAGACAGGGGCGCGAGCAGTACTTC
TRBD1	TRBV7-2	NA	TRBJ2-5	CASTDRVQETQYF	TGTGCCAGCACCGACAGGGTCCAAGAGACCCAGTACTTC
NA	TRBV13	few	TRBJ1-1	CASSFDNAAEAFF	TGTGCCAGCAGCTTTGATAACGCGGCTGAAGCTTTCTTT
TRBD1	TRBV7-8	NA	TRBJ2-7	CASSLSGTGTYEQYF	TGTGCCAGCAGCTTAAGTGGGACAGGGACCTACGAGCAGTACTTC
TRBD1	TRBV10-3	NA	TRBJ2-7	CAIMTPDRSYEQYF	TGTGCCATCATGACACCGGACAGGTCCTACGAGCAGTACTTC
NA	TRBV6-5	NA	TRBJ1-3	CASSAGVSGNTIYF	TGTGCCAGCAGTGCAGGGGTCTCTGGAAACACCATATATTTT
TRBD2	TRBV5-1	NA	TRBJ2-7	CASTLAGGYTYEQYF	TGCGCCAGCACTCTGGCGGGGGGCTACACCTACGAGCAGTACTTC
TRBD2	TRBV5-1	NA	TRBJ2-1	CASSPDGTSGGRYNEQFF	TGCGCCAGCAGCCCAGACGGGACTAGCGGGGGCCGCTACAATGAGCAGTTCTTC
NA	TRBV7-2	NA	TRBJ2-5	CASSSQGGQETQYF	TGTGCCAGCAGCTCGCAGGGGGGCCAAGAGACCCAGTACTTC
NA	TRBV9	NA	TRBJ2-2	CASSIQGEGELFF	TGTGCCAGCAGCATTCAAGGGGAGGGGGAGCTGTTTTTC
NA	TRBV6-5	NA	TRBJ1-1	CASSRRIGGSTEAFF	TGTGCCAGCAGCCGCCGAATTGGGGGGTCCACTGAAGCTTTCTTT